This TCR beta chain originates from a study of Ad26.COV2.S vaccination and SARS-CoV-2 variants. Profiling relied on immunoSEQ multiplex PCR, and the TCRdb table lists in-frame clones only, not all of them. The sample consists of 300,000 to 350,000 clones, under 90% of them appearing once. The V end was cut by 6 bases, the J end by 4 bases, with 21 bases between. Germline lookup yields CDR1 SGHAT and CDR2 FQNNGV. This CDR3 is built from 16 residues. The treatment denotes: 15 to 20 received Ad26.COV2.S at low or high dose, single or two shots; about 5 received placebo; per-sample allocation not given. Sampling happened 63 days after the first vaccine or placebo injection.

The sample consisted of peripheral blood, taken in a trial of Ad26.COV2.S vaccine versus placebo. The rearrangement links TRBV11-2 to TRBJ2-5; either TRBD1 or TRBD2 may fit D (6 bases each). The sequence came from a person between 18 and 59 years old who received the Ad26.COV2.S COVID-19 vaccine or a placebo. The CDR3 is CASRPPGSLGAETQYF. The CDR3 nucleotides are TGTGCCAGCAGGCCGCCCGGGAGCTTGGGGGCAGAGACCCAGTACTTC.